This T cell receptor beta chain comes out of a study of blood T cell repertoires in COVID-19. Study overall: T cells, B-cell-depleted T cells, or PBMCs provided the cDNA or gDNA that served as material.

The assay was immunoSEQ multiplex PCR, and TCRdb's table has in-frame clones only and misses some. The sample records hundreds of thousands of clones, more than 80% being singletons. Participants were placed into cohorts based on the clinical history they reported. Within the 2 weeks before study entry, each person in the exposed group met a COVID-19 case. V lost 2 bases and J 8 bases, leaving 13 bases between the germline ends. The CDR3 spans 13 residues. CDR1 SGHRS and CDR2 YFSETQ come from the germline V gene. This receptor was taken from a man aged 45 to 65 who had been exposed to COVID-19. This sequence joins TRBV5-1 and TRBJ1-1, with unresolved D. Material: PBMCs or T cells enriched from blood (not recorded which). CDR3 in DNA: TGCGCCAGCAGCTTAGAGGGCGGAGGAGAAGCTTTCTTT. Translating gives CASSLEGGGEAFF.